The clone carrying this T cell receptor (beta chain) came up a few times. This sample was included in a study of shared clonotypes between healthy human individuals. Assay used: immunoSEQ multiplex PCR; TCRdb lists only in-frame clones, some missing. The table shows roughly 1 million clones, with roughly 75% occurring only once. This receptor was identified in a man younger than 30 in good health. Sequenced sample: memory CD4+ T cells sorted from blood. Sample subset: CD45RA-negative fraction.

CDR3 nucleotides: TGTGCCAGCAGCCCGGGAACGAATATATACAATGAGCAGTTCTTC. This translates into CASSPGTNIYNEQFF. The rearrangement links TRBV5-6 to TRBJ2-1; TRBD2 is a possible D gene (5 bases). The germline V and J ends were trimmed by 4 bases and 4 bases, with 15 bases remaining between them. The CDR3 spans 15 residues. Germline V gene lookup returns CDR1 SGHDT and CDR2 YYEEEE.